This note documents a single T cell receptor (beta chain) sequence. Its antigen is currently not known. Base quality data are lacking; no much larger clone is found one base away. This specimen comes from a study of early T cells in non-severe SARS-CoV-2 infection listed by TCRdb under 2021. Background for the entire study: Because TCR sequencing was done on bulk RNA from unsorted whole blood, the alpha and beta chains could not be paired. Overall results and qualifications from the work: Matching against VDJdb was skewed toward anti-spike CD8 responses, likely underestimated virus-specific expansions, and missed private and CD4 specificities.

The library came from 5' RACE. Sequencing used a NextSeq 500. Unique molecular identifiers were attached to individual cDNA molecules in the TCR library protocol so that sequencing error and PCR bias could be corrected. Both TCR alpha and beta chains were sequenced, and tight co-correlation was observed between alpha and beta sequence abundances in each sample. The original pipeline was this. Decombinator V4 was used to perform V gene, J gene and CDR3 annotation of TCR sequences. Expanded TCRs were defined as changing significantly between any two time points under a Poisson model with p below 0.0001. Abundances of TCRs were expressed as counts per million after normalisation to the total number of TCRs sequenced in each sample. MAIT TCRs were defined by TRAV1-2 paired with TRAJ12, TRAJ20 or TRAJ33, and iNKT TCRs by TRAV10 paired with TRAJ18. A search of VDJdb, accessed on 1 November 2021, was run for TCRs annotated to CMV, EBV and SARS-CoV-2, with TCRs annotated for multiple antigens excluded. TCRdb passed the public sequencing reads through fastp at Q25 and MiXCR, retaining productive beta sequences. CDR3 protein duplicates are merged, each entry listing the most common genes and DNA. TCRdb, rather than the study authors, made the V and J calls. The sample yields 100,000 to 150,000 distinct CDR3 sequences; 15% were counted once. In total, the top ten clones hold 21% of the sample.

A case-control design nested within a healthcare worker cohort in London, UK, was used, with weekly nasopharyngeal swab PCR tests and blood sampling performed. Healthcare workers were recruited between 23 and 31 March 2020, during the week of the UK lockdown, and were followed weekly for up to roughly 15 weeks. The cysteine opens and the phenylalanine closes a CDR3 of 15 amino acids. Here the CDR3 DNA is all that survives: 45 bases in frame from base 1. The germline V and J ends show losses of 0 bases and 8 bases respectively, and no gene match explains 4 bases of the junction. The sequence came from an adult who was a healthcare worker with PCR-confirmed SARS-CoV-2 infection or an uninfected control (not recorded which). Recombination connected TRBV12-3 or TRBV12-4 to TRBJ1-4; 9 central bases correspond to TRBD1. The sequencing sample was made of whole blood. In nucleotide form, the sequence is TGTGCCAGCAGTTTAGCGCGGGGACAGGGCGAAAAACTGTTTTTT. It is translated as CASSLARGQGEKLFF.